This entry lists 2 T cell receptor beta chains sequenced from one sample in a study of blood T cell repertoires in COVID-19. Data came from immunoSEQ multiplex PCR; TCRdb stores just in-frame clones and leaves some out. The table has some 130,000 clones, 70% to 80% seen once. The sample was peripheral blood. These receptors originate from a man aged 55-75 years who had recovered from COVID-19.

The rearrangement uses TRBV5-1 and TRBJ2-7; 11 bases align to TRBD2. The CDR3 is 12 amino acids. From germline, CDR1 is SGHRS and CDR2 YFSETQ. Trimming at V came to 10 bases and at J to 1 base, leaving 1 base not matched to a gene. The CDR3 protein is CAGTSGSYEQYF. In nucleotides, the CDR3 is TGCGCCGGGACTAGCGGTTCCTACGAGCAGTACTTC. The variable domain in full, with the rest retrieved from reference TRBV5-1 and TRBJ2-7, is KAGVTQTPRYLIKTRGQQVTLSCSPISGHRSVSWYQQTPGQGLQFLFEYFSETQRNKGNFPGRFSGRQFSNSRSEMNVSTLELGDSALYLCAGTSGSYEQYFGPGTRLTVT.

This clone has just one count. This rearrangement joins TRBV30 to TRBJ2-1; D remains ambiguous. The germline CDR1 and CDR2 sequences are GTSNPN and SVGIG (reference sequence). V lost 1 base to trimming and J lost 6 bases, with 13 bases between them. The CDR3 is 14 amino acids. The CDR3 nucleotides read TGTGCCTGGAGTGACTCCCCCGTCGGCAATGAGCAGTTCTTC. Its protein is CAWSDSPVGNEQFF.